Listed below are T cell receptor beta chains from one sample, sequenced in a study of blood T cells in healthy people across ages. TCRdb called the 5' RACE reads again in MiXCR, with one record for every CDR3 protein. The sample consists of some 750,000 distinct CDR3 sequences, approximately 22% of them appearing once. The specimen sequenced was blood. These receptors were obtained from a man in his sixties or seventies in good health. Each CDR3 is given with its conserved first and last residue. A D gene is named only where the DNA matches it firmly. The listing skips clone size in some rows; elsewhere it reads once, few, many or a size class.

clone size: .
J gene: TRBJ1-1
D gene: .
V gene: TRBV2
CDR3 protein: CASIKVRDAEAFF
CDR3 DNA: TGTGCCAGCATCAAAGTAAGGGATGCTGAAGCTTTCTTT

clone size: .
J gene: TRBJ2-3
D gene: .
V gene: TRBV7-9
CDR3 protein: CASSFIGADTQYF
CDR3 DNA: TGTGCCAGCAGCTTTATAGGGGCAGATACGCAGTATTTT

clone size: .
J gene: TRBJ2-3
D gene: TRBD2
V gene: TRBV9
CDR3 protein: CASSVAIGSGSSSTDTQYF
CDR3 DNA: TGTGCCAGCAGCGTAGCGATCGGTAGCGGGTCTTCTAGCACAGATACGCAGTATTTT

clone size: few
J gene: TRBJ1-3
D gene: TRBD1
V gene: TRBV7-6
CDR3 protein: CASSLGQANSGNTIYF
CDR3 DNA: TGTGCCAGCAGCTTGGGACAGGCGAACTCTGGAAACACCATATATTTT

clone size: .
J gene: TRBJ2-2
D gene: .
V gene: TRBV2
CDR3 protein: CAGRTDHTGELFF
CDR3 DNA: TGTGCCGGCCGGACGGACCACACCGGGGAGCTGTTTTTT

clone size: once
J gene: TRBJ2-4
D gene: .
V gene: TRBV29-1
CDR3 protein: CSVEAHRRDIQYF
CDR3 DNA: TGCAGCGTTGAAGCGCACAGGAGAGACATTCAGTACTTC

clone size: .
J gene: TRBJ1-4
D gene: TRBD1
V gene: TRBV12-3/TRBV12-4
CDR3 protein: CASSAGQGAREKLCF
CDR3 DNA: TGTGCCAGCAGTGCGGGACAGGGGGCGCGCGAAAAACTGTGTTTT

clone size: .
J gene: TRBJ2-3
D gene: .
V gene: TRBV7-6
CDR3 protein: CAGSLVGGALDTQYF
CDR3 DNA: TGTGCCGGCAGCTTAGTAGGGGGGGCCTTAGATACGCAGTATTTT

clone size: many
J gene: TRBJ1-3
D gene: .
V gene: TRBV7-2
CDR3 protein: CASSFSPGNTIYF
CDR3 DNA: TGTGCCAGCAGCTTTTCCCCTGGAAACACCATATATTTT

clone size: few
J gene: TRBJ1-6
D gene: .
V gene: TRBV4-2
CDR3 protein: CASSQEFTDLRALHF
CDR3 DNA: TGTGCCAGCAGCCAAGAATTCACCGACCTCAGGGCCCTCCACTTT

clone size: few
J gene: TRBJ1-5
D gene: .
V gene: TRBV28
CDR3 protein: CASSFFRLQAQIGNQPQHF
CDR3 DNA: TGTGCCAGCAGTTTTTTTAGGCTCCAAGCACAGATTGGCAATCAGCCCCAGCATTTT

clone size: few
J gene: TRBJ1-5
D gene: .
V gene: TRBV20-1
CDR3 protein: CSAPPGGSYSNQPQHF
CDR3 DNA: TGCAGTGCCCCCCCGGGGGGCAGCTATAGCAATCAGCCCCAGCATTTT

clone size: .
J gene: TRBJ2-5
D gene: .
V gene: TRBV25-1
CDR3 protein: CASSEWKGQETQYF
CDR3 DNA: TGTGCCAGCAGTGAATGGAAGGGCCAAGAGACCCAGTACTTC

clone size: few
J gene: TRBJ1-2
D gene: TRBD1
V gene: TRBV7-2
CDR3 protein: CASSFRGQGARGYTF
CDR3 DNA: TGTGCCAGCAGCTTCCGAGGACAGGGGGCTCGAGGCTACACCTTC

clone size: many
J gene: TRBJ2-3
D gene: TRBD1
V gene: TRBV29-1
CDR3 protein: CSVTGRDRAGDTQYF
CDR3 DNA: TGCAGCGTAACTGGTCGGGACAGGGCCGGAGATACGCAGTATTTT

clone size: .
J gene: TRBJ2-3
D gene: TRBD2
V gene: TRBV7-2
CDR3 protein: CASSRGLATDTQYF
CDR3 DNA: TGTGCCAGCAGCCGAGGACTAGCCACAGATACGCAGTATTTT

clone size: few
J gene: TRBJ1-5
D gene: .
V gene: TRBV28
CDR3 protein: CVSSPHTGHGNQPQHF
CDR3 DNA: TGTGTCAGCAGTCCCCATACGGGGCATGGGAATCAGCCCCAGCATTTT

clone size: .
J gene: TRBJ2-1
D gene: .
V gene: TRBV18
CDR3 protein: CASSPKAGINNEQFF
CDR3 DNA: TGTGCCAGCTCACCGAAGGCGGGGATAAACAATGAGCAGTTCTTC

clone size: few
J gene: TRBJ2-3
D gene: TRBD2
V gene: TRBV7-6
CDR3 protein: CASSLTQLAGDTDTQYF
CDR3 DNA: TGTGCCAGCAGCTTAACCCAACTAGCGGGGGACACAGATACGCAGTATTTT

clone size: .
J gene: TRBJ1-2
D gene: .
V gene: TRBV12-3/TRBV12-4
CDR3 protein: CASRPGGSSYGYTF
CDR3 DNA: TGTGCCAGCAGACCCGGTGGAAGCTCCTATGGCTACACCTTC

clone size: .
J gene: TRBJ2-1
D gene: TRBD1
V gene: TRBV2
CDR3 protein: CASSEAPQGADEQFF
CDR3 DNA: TGTGCCAGCAGTGAAGCGCCCCAGGGGGCCGATGAGCAGTTCTTC

clone size: few
J gene: TRBJ1-3
D gene: .
V gene: TRBV7-9
CDR3 protein: CASSFGTYGNTIYF
CDR3 DNA: TGTGCCAGCAGCTTTGGGACTTATGGAAACACCATATATTTT

clone size: few
J gene: TRBJ2-5
D gene: .
V gene: TRBV5-1
CDR3 protein: CASSLGISPWETQYF
CDR3 DNA: TGCGCCAGCAGCTTGGGTATCTCTCCCTGGGAGACCCAGTACTTC

clone size: few
J gene: TRBJ2-5
D gene: TRBD2
V gene: TRBV29-1
CDR3 protein: CSVGASGTLVETQYF
CDR3 DNA: TGCAGCGTTGGCGCGAGCGGGACCCTCGTGGAGACCCAGTACTTC

clone size: few
J gene: TRBJ2-5
D gene: .
V gene: TRBV10-2
CDR3 protein: CASSSELEDETQYF
CDR3 DNA: TGCGCCAGCAGTTCGGAACTAGAGGATGAGACCCAGTACTTC

clone size: .
J gene: TRBJ1-2
D gene: .
V gene: TRBV20-1
CDR3 protein: CSVVFNGYTF
CDR3 DNA: TGCAGTGTTGTTTTTAATGGCTACACCTTC

clone size: many
J gene: TRBJ1-4
D gene: .
V gene: TRBV4-2
CDR3 protein: CASSQVGGGSTNEKLFF
CDR3 DNA: TGTGCCAGCAGCCAAGTAGGAGGGGGGTCAACTAATGAAAAACTGTTTTTT

clone size: .
J gene: TRBJ1-3
D gene: .
V gene: TRBV29-1
CDR3 protein: CSVGATCSGNTIYF
CDR3 DNA: TGCAGCGTGGGGGCCACGTGCTCTGGAAACACCATATATTTT

clone size: .
J gene: TRBJ2-7
D gene: TRBD1
V gene: TRBV5-1
CDR3 protein: CASKTGTGLSEQYF
CDR3 DNA: TGCGCCAGCAAAACCGGGACAGGACTCAGCGAGCAGTACTTC